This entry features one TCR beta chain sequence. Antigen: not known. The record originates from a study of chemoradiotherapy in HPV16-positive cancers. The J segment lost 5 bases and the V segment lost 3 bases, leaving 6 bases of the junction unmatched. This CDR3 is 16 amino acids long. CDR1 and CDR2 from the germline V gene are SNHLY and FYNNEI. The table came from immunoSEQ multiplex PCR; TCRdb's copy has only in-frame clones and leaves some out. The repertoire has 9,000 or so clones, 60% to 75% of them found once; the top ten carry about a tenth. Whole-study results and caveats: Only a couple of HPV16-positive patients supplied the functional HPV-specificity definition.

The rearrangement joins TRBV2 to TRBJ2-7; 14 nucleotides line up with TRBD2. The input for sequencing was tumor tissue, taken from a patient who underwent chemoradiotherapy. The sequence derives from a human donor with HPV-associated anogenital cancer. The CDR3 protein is CASSDVGTSGSDEQYF. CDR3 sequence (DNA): TGTGCCAGCAGTGACGTGGGGACTAGCGGGAGTGACGAGCAGTACTTC.